The sequence of this T cell receptor (beta chain) was determined in a study of cytomegalovirus exposure and HLA in healthy donors (dated by TCRdb to between 2016 and 2019). In the study overall: An earlier analysis of several hundred of the donors reported roughly 270 Gb of sequence data and more than 90 million unique TCR beta sequences from around 200 million T cells. Four or five DR-DQ haplotypes were handled as single units for association and clustering because linkage in the cohort was strong. The study combined high-throughput TCR immunosequencing, statistical association of individual TCRs with disease status, and machine learning to predict cytomegalovirus infection status. The study was designed to test whether signatures of past pathogen exposure could be identified by cataloging public T cell receptors. A later analysis re-analyzed previously published TCR beta repertoires from roughly 600 donors and added high-resolution HLA genotyping to study TCR occurrence patterns. Among some 410 genotyped donors of the cohort, an average of roughly 230,000 unique TCR beta nucleotide sequences was sequenced per donor, of which about 20% were non-productive. The T cell repertoires of under 700 subjects were profiled by immunosequencing and related to cytomegalovirus serostatus. A separate validation cohort of roughly 120 different subjects was used in addition to the roughly 700-subject first cohort. Of the approximately 400 genotyped donors, 65% to 90% were placed in the genetic ancestry cluster associated with self-reported Caucasian donors. Typing coverage varied by locus: roughly 629-630 donors for A, B, C, DRB1 and DQB1; roughly 510 for DQA1; 600 to 610 for DPA1; under 490 for DPB1. An early release covering 550 to 700 HLA-typed donors comprised about 290 gigabases of sequencing data and 65 million to 100 million unique TCR sequences. The later analysis used no new phenotypic data to find candidate immune exposures, relying instead on TCR beta sequences and their occurrence across donors. A later genetic analysis used genome-wide SNP genotypes for about 55% of the 666 donors, treating that subset as a discovery cohort. Donor age, sex, ethnicity and CMV serostatus were collected together with the repertoire data. All discovery cohort repertoires had been generated using a single sequencing platform. HLA typing covered class I and class II loci at four-digit resolution. To decide whether each TCR beta V gene segment behaved as functional or pseudogenic, an earlier analysis of fewer than 750 of the donors relied on high-throughput TCR beta sequencing.

What the study reported, not specific to this receptor: According to the authors, the approach could potentially be generalized to other disease states and immunological phenotypes. A later analysis associated some 17,000 TCR beta sequences with specific HLA alleles at a false discovery rate of 0.05. According to a later analysis, most CMV-associated TCR beta chains appeared to be HLA-restricted, and the HLA associations seemed to be driven largely by CMV exposure. A further reported finding was that TCR beta sequences accurately predicted the HLA-A and HLA-B alleles for most subjects in the first cohort. In the study, 150 to 200 TCR beta chains were listed as associated with cytomegalovirus. A later analysis reported that several top co-occurrence clusters appeared linked to parvovirus B19, influenza, CMV and Epstein-Barr virus. In an earlier analysis of 587 of the donors, most TCR beta V segments appeared in productive rearrangements about 90% or about 30% of the time, broadly matching IMGT annotations. In a later genetic analysis, a missense DCLRE1C variant was associated with V-gene and J-gene trimming of TCR beta chains, and the association was replicated in an independent cohort. Most TCR sequences were seen in very few donors, while some public TCRs were found in many individuals. The cohort was sequenced for TCR beta chains only, and without alpha or paired-chain data the features that could be detected were limited. In a later analysis, the rate of TCR association differed among HLA loci, with DRB1 alleles having the most associated TCRs and HLA-C alleles having the fewest. Roughly uniform sequencing depth across donors was assumed in presence/absence analyses, although this assumption may not hold. When HLA alleles, especially DR and DQ, strongly co-occurred, TCR associations were difficult to assign to individual alleles. HLA typing was unavailable for some donors at each locus, so association tests used only the typed subset. Because counts were too low, some 16 rarely observed V segments, including chromosome 9 orphons, were excluded from the earlier analysis of several hundred of the donors. A cluster of highly shared sequence variants was judged likely to be a technical artifact of the sequencing pipeline. Correlated functional status among segregating V segments might reflect linkage disequilibrium, but an unknown experimental factor could not be ruled out. In a later genetic analysis, fewer N-insertions in productive TCRs were reported among donors in an Asian-associated ancestry cluster than the roughly 640-donor mean. In vitro tests confirmed that a few of the cytomegalovirus-associated TCR beta chains recognize cytomegalovirus antigens. Cytomegalovirus status was reported to be diagnosed by the classifier with high specificity and sensitivity in both the original and validation cohorts. The 87-base-pair reads could not distinguish some IMGT-functional V segments, including TRBV6-2 and TRBV6-3, so those segments were excluded. Compared with equally common non-associated chains, HLA-associated TCR beta chains in a later analysis were more clonally expanded and had lower generation probabilities. For the cohort, immune exposure information was limited to CMV serostatus.

A word on this clone: Its target antigen remains unknown. No base quality values were provided; no much bigger clone lies one nucleotide off.

The germline V gene specifies ENHRY as CDR1 and SYGVKD as CDR2. A distance of 10 bases separates the germline ends of V and J, which lose 2 bases and 2 bases respectively. Taken from cysteine to phenylalanine, the CDR3 has 14 residues. The DNA shown is the 42-base CDR3, in frame from base 1. Library creation used the immunoSEQ multiplex PCR assay. For the multiplex PCR, a mixture combining 60 forward primers for TCR Vbeta segments and 13 reverse primers for TCR Jbeta segments was used. The CDR3 region of rearranged TCR beta genes was amplified from genomic DNA with a multiplex PCR assay. On the Illumina HiSeq System, the amplified TCR beta libraries were sequenced as 87-base-pair reads. Per the original workflow: In a later analysis, some 80 million unique TCR beta chains were counted across the roughly 700 repertoires, and some 10 million of these chains were shared by at least two donors. A nearest-neighbor algorithm error-corrected the raw reads and collapsed the reads into unique sequences, merging closely related sequences to remove PCR and sequencing errors. CDR3 sequences were aligned to IMGT reference sequences to assign V, D and J gene segments. For a sequence to be retained, a match of at least six nucleotides to both a V gene segment and a J gene segment was required. A rearrangement was called productive if the CDR3 had no stop codons and remained in frame with V and J, and every other rearrangement was called non-productive. Following IMGT convention, CDR3 was defined as the stretch from the second conserved V-encoded cysteine to the conserved J-encoded phenylalanine. In an earlier analysis of just under 600 of the donors, sequences lacking an unambiguous match to a single V gene segment were excluded. An earlier analysis of some 610 of the donors called V segments functional above 56.7% productive rearrangements and segregating when the between-donor standard deviation exceeded 5%. To diagnose cytomegalovirus status from the catalog of TCR beta chain sequences, a statistical classification framework was built. In a later analysis, V and J genes were assigned by comparing TCR nucleotide sequences against IMGT/GENE-DB human TR gene sequences. The TCRdist pipeline was used in a later analysis to assign CDR3 sequences and most-parsimonious VDJ recombination scenarios. In a later analysis, every TCR beta chain was defined by the combination of its CDR3 amino acid sequence and its V-gene family, and reads without a unique V-gene family were dropped. To address suspected cross-contamination and a sequencing artifact, a later analysis removed over 500 highly shared, low-generation-probability nucleotide sequences. A later analysis calculated a clonal expansion index for each public chain from normalized within-repertoire ranks of inferred template counts. In a later analysis, generation probabilities were computed with a VDJ recombination model fitted to out-of-frame rearrangements, and the resulting probabilities were checked against IGoR. A later analysis scored TCR-TCR, TCR-HLA and TCR-CMV co-occurrence with hypergeometric tests, applying a repertoire-size bias correction to TCR pairs. To estimate false discovery rates, a later analysis permuted the HLA or CMV assignments 20 times. A later analysis grouped co-occurring TCRs with DBSCAN, adding TCRdist sequence similarity when clustering within HLA-allele-positive subsets. Co-occurrence clustering excluded repertoires with fewer than 30,000 or more than 120,000 public chains, plus five with anomalous nucleotide sharing. TCRdb took this table from immuneACCESS and kept in-frame rearrangements with V and J called. Such tables lack part of the clones; where checked against another copy, unresolved V genes explain under half of the gap, and the rest is unexplained. That table furnishes V, J and clone size, whereas the DNA furnished D and trimming. This sample comprises approximately 190,000 clones, over 60% of them detected only once. The ten most abundant clones make up approximately 2.1% of the sample.

The cohort consisted of hundreds of healthy bone marrow donors. At the time of sampling, all cohort members were nominally healthy, though unrecorded immune exposures were likely present. The donor tested CMV seropositive and was one of the 289 seropositive cohort members. A peripheral blood sample was collected from each donor, and TCR beta sequencing was performed on peripheral blood mononuclear cells. Genomic DNA extraction from the blood cell samples was performed with the Qiagen DNeasy Blood Extraction Kit. The receptor comes from a woman aged 30 to 39 in good health and CMV-seropositive. Sequenced material: PBMCs. This sequence uses TRBV10-3 and TRBJ2-7; the D gene is perhaps TRBD1, on 6 matching bases. Here is the DNA: TGTGCCATCAGTGAGCAGGGGAAAACCTACGAGCAGTACTTC. Translated, it gives CAISEQGKTYEQYF.